Presented here are 23 T cell receptor beta chains from one specimen sequenced in a study of blood T cell repertoires in COVID-19. Only in-frame clones appear in the TCRdb table, and some are missing; sequencing was by immunoSEQ multiplex PCR. The sample shows around 60,000 clones, 90% of them seen only once. The sample was peripheral blood. The receptors come from a man in his sixties with active COVID-19.

The chain recombines TRBV4-3 with TRBJ1-2; 9 nucleotides match TRBD1. V lost 8 bases to trimming and J lost 7 bases; unmatched junction nucleotides: 11. The length of the CDR3 is 14 residues. Germline V gene data show CDR1 as LGHNA and CDR2 as YSLEER. The DNA for the CDR3 is TGCGCCAGCGCGGACAGGGGTAGGCGAGTTGGCTACACCTTC. This translates into CASADRGRRVGYTF.

The J gene is TRBJ2-7, the V gene TRBV9; the match to TRBD2 covers 7 bases. CDR1 SGDLS and CDR2 YYNGEE come from the germline V gene. V lost 0 bases, J lost 4 bases, and 7 bases stayed unmatched. CDR3 length: 15 amino acids. The CDR3 is CASSVGGGAGYEQYF. The CDR3 DNA is TGTGCCAGCAGCGTAGGGGGCGGAGCGGGGTACGAGCAGTACTTC.

The genes are TRBV6-5 and TRBJ2-7, with TRBD1 identical over 8 bases. Germline values: CDR1 MNHEY, CDR2 SVGAGI. V dropped 6 bases and J dropped 1; count of bases not matched to a gene: 8. This CDR3 region has 15 residues. CDR3 amino acids: CASSLTGAGSYEQYF. As DNA, the CDR3 is TGTGCCAGCAGCCTGACAGGGGCAGGATCCTACGAGCAGTACTTC.

V and J are TRBV2 and TRBJ2-7; TRBD1 matches 10 bases. Germline V gene lookup returns CDR1 SNHLY and CDR2 FYNNEI. With 7 bases clipped from V and 3 bases from J, the junction kept 6 bases outside the gene matches. The CDR3 totals 14 residues. The CDR3 nucleotides read TGTGCCAGCACCTATGACAGGGGGCGCTACGAGCAGTACTTC. This gives the protein CASTYDRGRYEQYF.

The CDR3 DNA reads as TGTGCCTGGAGTCGGCGAGGGATCGGACAGGGAGGCAATCAGCCCCAGCATTTT. Protein: CAWSRRGIGQGGNQPQHF. This chain joins TRBV30 and TRBJ1-5, with TRBD1 identical over 8 bases. CDR3 size: 18 residues. V shed 2 bases and J 2 bases; nucleotides not matched to a gene: 14. CDR1 and CDR2 from the germline V gene are GTSNPN and SVGIG (reference sequence).

The rearrangement uses TRBV19 and TRBJ2-1, with D tentatively TRBD2 (9 bases). From germline, CDR1 is LNHDA and CDR2 SQIVND (reference sequence). The CDR3 has 15 amino acids. Trimming shortened V by 7 bases and J by 4 bases, and 17 bases separated the two germline ends. CDR3 DNA: TGTGCCAGTAAAAGCGGGGGGACAGGATACAATGAGCAGTTCTTC. Its protein is CASKSGGTGYNEQFF.

V is TRBV9 and J is TRBJ1-3; a possible D gene is TRBD1 (5 bases). CDR1 and CDR2 (germline): SGDLS, YYNGEE. This CDR3 spans 16 amino acids. With 4 bases removed from V and 2 bases from J, the gap between germline ends came to 16 bases. This CDR3 reads CASSHSSGGAGNTIYF. CDR3 bases: TGTGCCAGCAGCCACTCCTCGGGGGGAGCTGGAAACACCATATATTTT.

The rearrangement uses TRBV19 and TRBJ2-1; the match to TRBD2 covers 9 bases. V was pared by 6 bases and J by 5 bases, with 8 bases of the junction left unmatched. Germline values: CDR1 LNHDA, CDR2 SQIVND (reference sequence). The CDR3 spans 15 residues. CDR3 amino acids: CASSVAGADNNEQFF. CDR3 bases: TGTGCCAGTAGCGTAGCGGGAGCGGATAACAATGAGCAGTTCTTC. Drawing the rest from reference TRBV19 and TRBJ2-1, the complete variable domain is DGGITQSPKYLFRKEGQNVTLSCEQNLNHDAMYWYRQDPGQGLRLIYYSQIVNDFQKGDIAEGYSVSREKKESFPLTVTSAQKNPTAFYLCASSVAGADNNEQFFGPGTRLTVL.

The chain is built from TRBV6-5 and TRBJ2-1; tentatively, D is TRBD2 (6 bases). The CDR3 consists of 14 residues. Per the germline V gene, CDR1 is MNHEY and CDR2 is SVGAGI. V was trimmed by 1 base and J by 8 bases, leaving 12 bases between them. The CDR3 bases are TGTGCCAGCAGTTACTTTCGCGGGGCCCATGAGCAGTTCTTC. Its translation: CASSYFRGAHEQFF.

V is TRBV29-1 and J is TRBJ2-7; 9 bases fit TRBD1. Trimming removed 1 base from V and 0 bases from J; junction bases left unmatched: 7. CDR3 length: 16 amino acids. CDR1 and CDR2 from the germline V gene are SQVTM and ANQGSEA. In DNA form, the CDR3 reads TGCAGCGTTGAAGGACAGGGGGGCCATTACTCCTACGAGCAGTACTTC. Encoded protein: CSVEGQGGHYSYEQYF.

CDR3 bases: TGCGCCAGCAGCCAGGACTCCTCGCTGTTCACAGATACGCAGTATTTT. Its translation is CASSQDSSLFTDTQYF. J is TRBJ2-3 and V is TRBV4-1, with D perhaps matching TRBD2 (5 bases). Germline V lookup: CDR1 MGHRA, CDR2 YSYEKL. This CDR3 spans 16 amino acids. The V end was cut by 3 bases, the J end by 2 bases, with 15 bases between.

The J gene is TRBJ2-3, the V gene TRBV29-1, with 7 bases aligning to TRBD2. The V and J ends lost 4 bases and 2 bases, in that order; junction bases with no gene match: 3. CDR3 length: 13 residues. Per the germline V gene, CDR1 is SQVTM and CDR2 is ANQGSEA. CDR3 in DNA: TGCAGCGTTGCGGCGGGGGTCACAGATACGCAGTATTTT. Translated, it gives CSVAAGVTDTQYF.

The chain links TRBV4-3 to TRBJ2-1; weak D call: TRBD1 (6 bases). Trimming removed 0 bases at V and 0 bases at J, with 12 bases between. Germline-derived CDR1 and CDR2 are LGHNA and YSLEER. This CDR3 contains 17 residues. CDR3 nucleotides: TGCGCCAGCAGCCAAGATCGATCACAGGGCTCCTACAATGAGCAGTTCTTC. Translating gives CASSQDRSQGSYNEQFF.

This clone has just a few counts. The V gene is TRBV5-5, the J gene TRBJ2-2; D gene unclear. V lost 3 bases, J lost 4 bases, and 7 bases lay in between. This CDR3 spans 13 amino acids. Germline V gene sequence: CDR1 SGHKS, CDR2 YYEKEE (reference sequence). CDR3 region: CASSSPGTGELFF. DNA for the CDR3: TGTGCCAGCAGCTCCCCGGGCACCGGGGAGCTGTTTTTT.

The rearrangement links TRBV19 to TRBJ1-5, with D possibly matching TRBD1 (6 bases). The V and J ends lost 6 bases and 5 bases respectively, with 17 bases between them. Germline lookup yields CDR1 LNHDA and CDR2 SQIVND (reference sequence). There are 15 residues in the CDR3. CDR3 in DNA: TGTGCCAGTAGCCCTGACAGGTCTTCCTATCAGCCCCAGCATTTT. Translation gives CASSPDRSSYQPQHF.

The chain uses TRBV5-1 and TRBJ2-5; 10 bases align to TRBD2. Trimming at V came to 5 bases and at J to 5 bases, leaving 9 bases not matched to a gene. CDR3 length: 15 residues. The germline gives CDR1 SGHRS, CDR2 YFSETQ. CDR3 sequence (DNA): TGCGCCAGCAGAGGAGCGGGGGGGCTATGGGAGACCCAGTACTTC. Its translation is CASRGAGGLWETQYF. Using reference TRBV5-1 and TRBJ2-5 for the parts outside the CDR3, the full variable domain is KAGVTQTPRYLIKTRGQQVTLSCSPISGHRSVSWYQQTPGQGLQFLFEYFSETQRNKGNFPGRFSGRQFSNSRSEMNVSTLELGDSALYLCASRGAGGLWETQYFGPGTRLLVL.

The chain joins TRBV2 to TRBJ1-1, with D perhaps matching TRBD1 (6 bases). There are 14 residues in the CDR3. The germline V gene has CDR1 SNHLY and CDR2 FYNNEI. The ends were cut back, 6 bases at V and 1 base at J, with 12 bases in the middle. CDR3 residues: CASRRTGRNTEAFF. The CDR3, as DNA: TGTGCCAGCAGACGAACAGGGAGGAACACTGAAGCTTTCTTT. The full variable domain, rest sourced from reference TRBV2 and TRBJ1-1, is EPEVTQTPSHQVTQMGQEVILRCVPISNHLYFYWYRQILGQKVEFLVSFYNNEISEKSEIFDDQFSVERPDGSNFTLKIRSTKLEDSAMYFCASRRTGRNTEAFFGQGTRLTVV.

This sequence joins TRBV2 and TRBJ1-3; D remains ambiguous. The CDR3 runs 13 residues. Deletions cut 6 bases from V and 0 bases from J, with 6 bases between. CDR1 and CDR2 (germline): SNHLY, FYNNEI. The CDR3 loop is CASRQSSGNTIYF. CDR3 bases: TGTGCCAGCAGACAGAGCTCTGGAAACACCATATATTTT.

The chain has TRBV7-3 and TRBJ2-3, with TRBD2 identical over 7 bases. This CDR3 has 12 amino acids. Germline values: CDR1 SGHTA, CDR2 FQGTGA. Losses at the gene ends were 2 bases for V and 8 bases for J; bases not matched to a gene: 1. The CDR3, as DNA: TGTGCCAGCAGCTTATCGGGGGGTACGCAGTATTTT. Amino acid sequence: CASSLSGGTQYF.

The chain couples TRBV6-5 to TRBJ2-1; 7 bases align to TRBD1. Germline lookup yields CDR1 MNHEY and CDR2 SVGAGI. Trimming took 2 bases from V and 6 from J; bases not matched to a gene: 7. The CDR3 spans 15 residues. This CDR3 is CASSYEGGASNEQFF. CDR3 coding DNA: TGTGCCAGCAGTTACGAAGGGGGCGCCTCCAATGAGCAGTTCTTC.

V and J are TRBV6-6 and TRBJ2-5, with D perhaps TRBD1 (5 bases). Germline V CDR1 and CDR2: MNHNY, SVGAGI (reference sequence). V was trimmed by 4 bases and J by 4 bases, leaving 13 bases between them. The CDR3 is 14 amino acids. CDR3 loop: CASSSIGRGETQYF. CDR3 DNA sequence: TGTGCCAGCAGTTCGATCGGTAGGGGAGAGACCCAGTACTTC.

V is TRBV10-3 and J is TRBJ2-2; D is possibly TRBD2 (5 bases). V was shortened by 8 bases and J by 6 bases, with 22 bases between the two germline ends. Germline V gene sequence: CDR1 ENHRY, CDR2 SYGVKD. This CDR3 region has 16 residues. CDR3 in amino acids: CAIHQSGADVAGELFF. The CDR3 DNA reads TGTGCCATCCATCAAAGCGGCGCCGACGTGGCCGGGGAGCTGTTTTTT.

The rearrangement links TRBV6-5 to TRBJ2-7; 7 bases map to TRBD1. The CDR3 runs 14 residues. The germline gives CDR1 MNHEY, CDR2 SVGAGI. The V gene end was trimmed by 2 bases and the J gene end by 7 bases; junction bases not matched to a gene: 8. CDR3 bases: TGTGCCAGCAGTTACCGGGACAGTAGTCGGGAGCAGTACTTC. It yields the protein CASSYRDSSREQYF.